This T cell receptor beta chain is from a study of blood T cell repertoires in COVID-19. Across the whole study: Sources were T cells, B-cell-depleted T cells, or PBMCs; the material itself was cDNA or gDNA.

Participants, about 18 to 90 years old, spanned about two dozen US areas. Participant-reported clinical history was the basis for cohort assignment. Method: immunoSEQ multiplex PCR; TCRdb's copy keeps in-frame clones and lacks some. In the table there are a few hundred thousand clones, roughly 90% of which are singletons. The CDR3 runs 16 residues. Trimming pared 7 bases from V and 2 bases from J, leaving 15 bases between. Germline loops: CDR1 MDHEN, CDR2 SYDVKM. Sequencing was performed on PBMCs or T cells enriched from blood (not recorded which). The chain employs TRBV28 and TRBJ2-6, with a weak D call TRBD1 (6 bases). This clonotype was sampled from a woman aged 45-60 years who had recovered from COVID-19. The CDR3 sequence: CASTLHRATGANVLTF. CDR3 in DNA: TGTGCCAGCACCTTGCACAGGGCTACTGGGGCCAACGTCCTGACTTTC.